This T cell receptor (beta chain) was sequenced during a study of blood T cell repertoires in COVID-19. Study as a whole: The study drew acute and convalescent COVID-19 samples from the United States, Italy and Spain. The cDNA or gDNA used as material had been derived from T cells, B-cell-depleted T cells, or PBMCs.

In this sample, this clone turned up once. As processed by the authors: Reference gene primer amplification gave nucleated cell count estimates. Profiling relied on immunoSEQ multiplex PCR, and the TCRdb table lists in-frame clones only, not all of them. The V and J calls and clone size come from that table; D and trimming were worked out from the DNA. Of approximately 200,000 clones in the sample, approximately 81% were seen once. The sequenced material came from peripheral blood. The TCR was taken from a man aged 50 or older who had recovered from COVID-19.

The CDR3 region has the DNA TGTGCCAGCAGACCCGGCGGGAGGGCCTACGAGCAGTACTTC. Its protein product is CASRPGGRAYEQYF. V is TRBV28 and J is TRBJ2-7; TRBD2 agrees at 9 bases. CDR1 MDHEN and CDR2 SYDVKM come from the germline V gene. This CDR3 comprises 14 residues. The trim removed 6 bases at V and 2 bases at J, leaving 5 bases unmatched.